This section outlines one T cell receptor beta chain sequence together with its context. Its specificity is not known. In TCRdb, the reads were re-called with MiXCR into one record per CDR3 protein. Of about 570,000 distinct CDR3 sequences listed, approximately 40% were seen once; the top ten hold more than 40%. CDR3 size: 16 residues. Germline loops: CDR1 DFQATT, CDR2 SNEGSKA (reference sequence). V was pared by 6 bases and J by 2 bases, with 12 bases of the junction left unmatched. The data were obtained in a study of T cell repertoires in cytomegalovirus infection. This clonotype originated in a human donor in good health (CMV status not recorded). Some clones in this sample may be carry-over from other donors' samples. The V call is TRBV20-1, the J call TRBJ2-1; 8 nucleotides line up with TRBD1. The specimen was cultured PBMCs, collected from culture after CMV antigen stimulation. The DNA for the CDR3 is TGCAGTGCGCCTCCAGGGGGCTTGGGGACCTACAATGAGCAGTTCTTC. It is translated as CSAPPGGLGTYNEQFF.